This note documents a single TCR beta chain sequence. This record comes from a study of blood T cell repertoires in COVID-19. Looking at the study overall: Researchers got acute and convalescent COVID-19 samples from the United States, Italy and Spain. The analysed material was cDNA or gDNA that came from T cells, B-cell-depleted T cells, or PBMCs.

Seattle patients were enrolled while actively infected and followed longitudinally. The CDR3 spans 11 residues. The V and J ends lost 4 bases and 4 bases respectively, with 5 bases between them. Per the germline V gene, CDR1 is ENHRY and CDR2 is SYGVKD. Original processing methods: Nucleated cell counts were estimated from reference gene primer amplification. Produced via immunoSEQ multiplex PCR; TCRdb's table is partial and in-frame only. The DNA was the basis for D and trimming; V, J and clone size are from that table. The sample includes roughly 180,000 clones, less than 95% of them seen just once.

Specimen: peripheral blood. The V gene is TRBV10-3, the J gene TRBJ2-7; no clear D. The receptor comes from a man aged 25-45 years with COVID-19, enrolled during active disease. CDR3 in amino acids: CAISGEYEQYF. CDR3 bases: TGTGCCATCAGTGGCGAATACGAGCAGTACTTC.